This T cell receptor beta chain comes out of a study of blood T cell repertoires in COVID-19. Study details: COVID-19 samples from acute and convalescent phases originated in the United States, Italy and Spain. PBMCs, B-cell-depleted T cells, or T cells were the source of the cDNA or gDNA that made up the material.

Repertoires were generated with immunoSEQ multiplex PCR, while TCRdb's copy carries only in-frame clones and drops some. This sample carries approximately 30,000 clones, roughly 80% of them seen once, and the ten largest clones take nearly 40%. The CDR3 is 16 amino acids. Germline trimming cut 5 bases from V and 2 bases from J; bases unmatched to any gene: 8. CDR1 MNHEY and CDR2 SMNVEV come from the germline V gene (reference sequence). This TCR was recovered from a man aged 65 to 79 with acute or convalescent COVID-19. The V gene is TRBV27, the J gene TRBJ2-1; 8 positions agree with TRBD2. The material sequenced was peripheral blood. This chain's CDR3 is CASSRIPGGPYNEQFF. The CDR3 DNA reads TGTGCCAGCAGTCGAATCCCGGGGGGGCCCTACAATGAGCAGTTCTTC.